Listed below are T cell receptor beta chains from one sample, sequenced in a study of shared clonotypes between healthy human individuals. Sequenced by immunoSEQ multiplex PCR; TCRdb stores in-frame clones only, minus some. This table has about 2.2 million clones, roughly 91% appearing once. The sequenced sample was naive CD8+ T cells from PBMCs. Receptors were obtained from a man aged 18 to 30 in good health. Some clones in this sample may be carry-over from other donors' samples. The CDR3 runs from the conserved cysteine through the conserved F or W. The D gene is left open where the match is weak. Expanded clones are given a class, and other clones once, few, many or no size at all.

abundance	j_gene	d_gene	v_gene	CDR3nt	CDR3aa
once	TRBJ2-7	.	TRBV6-5	TGTGCCAGCAGGTTAGCGGCCTCCTACGAGCAGTACTTC	CASRLAASYEQYF
.	TRBJ2-5	.	TRBV27	TGTGCCACCTCCATTGGAGAGACCCAGTACTTC	CATSIGETQYF
.	TRBJ1-1	TRBD1	TRBV19	TGTGCCAGTAGTTCACCAAGACAGGGGCCGAACACTGAAGCTTTCTTT	CASSSPRQGPNTEAFF
.	TRBJ1-1	.	TRBV9	TGTGCCAGCAGCAGACGTCCCGGGGCGAACACTGAAGCTTTCTTT	CASSRRPGANTEAFF
.	TRBJ2-1	TRBD1	TRBV5-4	TGTGCCAGCAGCGCTCCCGGGACAGGGTACAATGAGCAGTTCTTC	CASSAPGTGYNEQFF
few	TRBJ1-1	.	TRBV28	TGTGCCAGCAGTTACCTGAACACTGAAGCTTTCTTT	CASSYLNTEAFF
.	TRBJ2-7	TRBD2	TRBV5-6	TGTGCCAGCAGATTGGGAGCGGGAGGGCACGAGCAGTACTTC	CASRLGAGGHEQYF
.	TRBJ1-2	.	TRBV28	TGTGCCAGCAGTCACATCGACGACCGGTTGGAACACACCTTC	CASSHIDDRLEHTF
.	TRBJ2-2	.	TRBV7-6	TGTGCCAGCAGCTTAGGGACTGACAACACCGGGGAGCTGTTTTTT	CASSLGTDNTGELFF
.	TRBJ1-1	.	TRBV7-8	TGTGCCAGCAGCCCGTGGGAGGGGAGGAGGACTGAAGCTTTCTTT	CASSPWEGRRTEAFF
.	TRBJ1-2	.	TRBV7-9	TGTGCCAGCAGCTCTAGCACGCTGGTCCTGTATGGCTACACCTTC	CASSSSTLVLYGYTF
.	TRBJ2-3	TRBD2	TRBV11-2	TGTGCCAGCAGCTTATTCGGGAGGGCCAAGACAGATACGCAGTATTTT	CASSLFGRAKTDTQYF
.	TRBJ2-3	TRBD2	TRBV15	TGTGCCACCAGCCGCACCCCAGCGGGAGCGGGAGATACGCAGTATTTT	CATSRTPAGAGDTQYF
.	TRBJ2-7	.	TRBV27	TGTGCCAGCAGTTTAACCCGGGTAGGCTACGAGCAGTACTTC	CASSLTRVGYEQYF
.	TRBJ2-7	.	TRBV19	TGTGCCAGTAGTATCGGCAGGGGATACGAGCAGTACTTC	CASSIGRGYEQYF
.	TRBJ1-2	.	TRBV9	TGTGCCAGCAGCGTAGACGGCGGGAGAGGTTATGGCTACACCTTC	CASSVDGGRGYGYTF
.	TRBJ1-1	.	TRBV10-2	TGCGCCAGCACCCCCGGTGAGGGGAACACTGAAGCTTTCTTT	CASTPGEGNTEAFF
.	TRBJ2-5	.	TRBV7-9	TGTGCCAGCACCTTGAACTGGCGGGTCCAAGAGACCCAGTACTTC	CASTLNWRVQETQYF
.	TRBJ1-1	.	TRBV7-3	TGTGCCAGCAGCCAAACAGGGTGGACTGAAGCTTTCTTT	CASSQTGWTEAFF
.	TRBJ2-3	.	TRBV19	TGTGCCAGTAGTATAAGGATGGCTTCTTGGGATACGCAGTATTTT	CASSIRMASWDTQYF
.	TRBJ2-1	.	TRBV4-3	TGCGCCAGCAGCCAGGCGGTTAGCTCCTACAATGAGCAGTTCTTC	CASSQAVSSYNEQFF
.	TRBJ1-5	.	TRBV27	TGTGCCAGCAGTTTATTTGGGGGCCCTCAGCCCCAGCATTTT	CASSLFGGPQPQHF
once	TRBJ2-3	.	TRBV7-9	TGTGCCAGCAGCTTAACGGGGACGAAACCCCCCACAGATACGCAGTATTTT	CASSLTGTKPPTDTQYF
.	TRBJ2-7	TRBD1	TRBV6-5	TGTGCCAGCAGTTGGAAACCGGGACAGGGCTACGAGCAGTACTTC	CASSWKPGQGYEQYF
few	TRBJ2-1	.	TRBV7-8	TGTGCCAGCAGCTTAGGCGGGCGGGCCCATGAGCAGTTCTTC	CASSLGGRAHEQFF
once	TRBJ2-5	TRBD1	TRBV28	TGTGCCAGCAGTCCTCGGGACAGGGTCCAAGAGACCCAGTACTTC	CASSPRDRVQETQYF
.	TRBJ2-1	TRBD2	TRBV25-1	TGTGCCAGCAATAGCGGGAGACTCTACAATGAGCAGTTCTTC	CASNSGRLYNEQFF
.	TRBJ2-1	.	TRBV6-1	TGTGCCAGCTTACCGGGAAGGAGGAACAATGAGCAGTTCTTC	CASLPGRRNNEQFF
.	TRBJ1-1	TRBD1	TRBV28	TGTGCCAGCAGAGTGACAGGGTTACGGCACACTGAAGCTTTCTTT	CASRVTGLRHTEAFF
.	TRBJ2-4	TRBD2	TRBV28	TGTGCCAGCAGTTCCCAGCGGGAGGAAGCCAAAAACATTCAGTACTTC	CASSSQREEAKNIQYF
.	TRBJ2-3	TRBD1	TRBV28	TGTGCCAGCAACGTACGGACAGGGAGCACAGATACGCAGTATTTT	CASNVRTGSTDTQYF
.	TRBJ2-1	TRBD2	TRBV6-6	TGTGCCAGCACCCAGCTAGGGACTAGCGCTCACAATGAGCAGTTCTTC	CASTQLGTSAHNEQFF
.	TRBJ2-3	TRBD1	TRBV29-1	TGCAGCGTTGTAACGGGACAGGGGGTATATCGGAACACAGATACGCAGTATTTT	CSVVTGQGVYRNTDTQYF
.	TRBJ2-2	.	TRBV27	TGTGCCAGCAGTGGGACAACGAACACCGGGGAGCTGTTTTTT	CASSGTTNTGELFF
.	TRBJ2-7	.	TRBV6-8	TGTGCCAGCAGTTTTGGGGAGTCGGTATACGAGCAGTACTTC	CASSFGESVYEQYF
.	TRBJ2-1	.	TRBV4-2	TGTGCCAGCAGCCCAGGGGGGTCCTCCCATGCGGGCTCCTCCTACAATGAGCAGTTCTTC	CASSPGGSSHAGSSYNEQFF
.	TRBJ2-5	.	TRBV28	TGTGCCAGCAGTTTATCTGGGATTCAAGAGACCCAGTACTTC	CASSLSGIQETQYF
.	TRBJ2-3	.	TRBV29-1	TGCAGCGCGGGATCGATGGGGGGCAGCACAGATACGCAGTATTTT	CSAGSMGGSTDTQYF
.	TRBJ2-2	TRBD1	TRBV13	TGTGCCAGCAGCTTAGTGGGACAGACCAACACCGGGGAGCTGTTTTTT	CASSLVGQTNTGELFF
once	TRBJ2-1	.	TRBV4-1	TGCGCCAGCAGCCAAGATGGGAGGGGGGCCAATGAGCAGTTCTTC	CASSQDGRGANEQFF
.	TRBJ2-3	TRBD2	TRBV5-6	TGTGCCAGCAGCGATGGGACTAGCTGGACAGATACGCAGTATTTT	CASSDGTSWTDTQYF
.	TRBJ2-2	.	TRBV7-6	TGTGCCAGCAGCTTACTATCCTGGGCAGAATTTAACGGGGAGCTGTTTTTT	CASSLLSWAEFNGELFF
.	TRBJ1-1	.	TRBV28	TGTGCCAGCAGTTTCGGTGGGGGCGGCGGGGTTGAAGCTTTCTTT	CASSFGGGGGVEAFF
.	TRBJ1-5	TRBD1	TRBV30	TGTGCCTGGAGTTTTCGGACAGGGATGAATCAGCCCCAGCATTTT	CAWSFRTGMNQPQHF
.	TRBJ1-4	.	TRBV11-1	TGTGCCAGCAGCTTAGAGGTGGCCTCTAATGAAAAACTGTTTTTT	CASSLEVASNEKLFF
.	TRBJ2-1	.	TRBV11-2	TGTGCCAGCAGCTTAGCTCTTGCAAGGGAAGGGTTCAATGAGCAGTTCTTC	CASSLALAREGFNEQFF
.	TRBJ2-5	.	TRBV28	TGTGCCAGCAGTTTATTCATAGATTTGGGGACAACCGACCAAGAGACCCAGTACTTC	CASSLFIDLGTTDQETQYF
.	TRBJ2-7	TRBD1	TRBV30	TGTGCGGTTCCGGGACAGGGGGCCTACGAGCAGTACTTC	CAVPGQGAYEQYF
.	TRBJ1-2	.	TRBV7-9	TGTGCCAGCAGCTTACCAGGGCGCGGTGGCTACACCTTC	CASSLPGRGGYTF
.	TRBJ1-5	TRBD1	TRBV28	TGTGCCAGCATCGGGTTAAGCGATGGGACAGACGGCAATCAGCCCCAGCATTTT	CASIGLSDGTDGNQPQHF
.	TRBJ2-7	TRBD1	TRBV7-2	TGTGCCAGCAGCGCCCGCGACAGGGAGCCCTACGAGCAGTACTTC	CASSARDREPYEQYF
.	TRBJ1-3	.	TRBV9	TGTGCCAGCAGCTTCCAGCCTTTTGCTGTAAACACCATATATTTT	CASSFQPFAVNTIYF
.	TRBJ2-7	.	TRBV6-1	TGTGCCAGCAGTGAATATCCAAAAGAGGGGGGTGACGAGCAGTACTTC	CASSEYPKEGGDEQYF